One sample yielded the 24 T cell receptor beta chains listed below, sequenced in a study of early T cells in non-severe SARS-CoV-2 infection (dated by TCRdb to the early 2020s). Library preparation employed 5' RACE. Instrument used: NextSeq 500. The public reads were quality trimmed at Q25 with fastp and then assembled into clones with MiXCR by TCRdb, keeping productive beta chains. CDR3 protein sequences are deduplicated, and each keeps its most common genes and DNA. A total of about 39,000 distinct CDR3 sequences appear in this sample, 4% of them only once. Of the sample, around 2.9% is held by the ten largest clones. Input material: whole blood. These receptors were taken from an adult who was a healthcare worker with PCR-confirmed SARS-CoV-2 infection or an uninfected control (not recorded which).

This clonotype was counted ten times or more. V and J are TRBV5-1 and TRBJ2-3, with no clear D. This CDR3 comprises 15 residues. Trimming shortened V by 0 bases and J by 0 bases, and 8 bases separated the two germline ends. CDR1 and CDR2 from the germline V gene are SGHRS and YFSETQ. CDR3 sequence: CASSLEGPSTDTQYF. The CDR3 region has the DNA TGCGCCAGCAGCTTGGAAGGGCCTAGCACAGATACGCAGTATTTT.

This clonotype was seen ten or more times. This chain joins TRBV20-1 and TRBJ1-1, with D perhaps TRBD1 (6 bases). The CDR3 sequence is 14 residues long. Germline CDR1 and CDR2: DFQATT and SNEGSKA (reference sequence). Trimming pared 6 bases from V and 2 bases from J, leaving 16 bases between. CDR3 coding DNA: TGCAGTGCCGGGATCATCAGGGGAAACACTGAAGCTTTCTTT. This sequence encodes CSAGIIRGNTEAFF.

This clonotype was counted at least ten times. V and J are TRBV5-1 and TRBJ2-7; 13 nucleotides agree with TRBD2. J gave up 7 bases and V 3 bases, and 10 bases lay outside the gene matches. This CDR3 has 16 residues. Germline CDR1 is SGHRS and CDR2 is YFSETQ. CDR3 sequence: CASSSLGLAGVEEQYF. The CDR3 DNA follows: TGCGCCAGCAGCTCCCTCGGACTAGCGGGAGTGGAAGAGCAGTACTTC.

This clonotype was recorded many times. The V and J genes are TRBV30 and TRBJ2-1; D call uncertain. With 3 bases removed from V and 0 bases from J, the gap between germline ends came to 6 bases. Germline CDR1 and CDR2: GTSNPN and SVGIG (reference sequence). The CDR3 length is 13 residues. CDR3 coding DNA: TGTGCCTGGAGCTCGAGCTCCTACAATGAGCAGTTCTTC. Its protein is CAWSSSSYNEQFF.

A remark on this clonotype: Since a much larger clone is just one base distant, this may be a read error. This chain joins TRBV18 and TRBJ2-6; 9 bases are shared with TRBD1. The germline CDR1 and CDR2 sequences are KGHSH and LQKENI. The CDR3 runs to 13 residues. The CDR3, as DNA: TGTGCCGGCTCACCGCCCGGGACAGGGGTCCTGACTTTC. Its protein product is CAGSPPGTGVLTF.

This clonotype has at least ten counts. The chain links TRBV9 to TRBJ2-3; 10 nucleotides line up with TRBD2. CDR1 is SGDLS, CDR2 YYNGEE, per germline. The ends lost 4 bases at V and 0 bases at J; junction bases unmatched: 5. CDR3 length: 16 amino acids. In nucleotides, the CDR3 is TGTGCCAGCAGCTTCATAGCGGGGGGTAGCACAGATACGCAGTATTTT. The encoded protein is CASSFIAGGSTDTQYF.

This clonotype was recorded many times. The gene calls are TRBV11-3 and TRBJ2-1; TRBD1 aligns across 10 bases. Trimming removed 1 base from V and 9 bases from J; junction bases left unmatched: 9. The CDR3 extends over 16 amino acids. CDR1 and CDR2 (germline): SGHNT, YENEEA. For the CDR3, the DNA is TGTGCCAGCAGCTTAGGACGGGACAGGGGACTCAGTGAGCAGTTCTTC. As protein: CASSLGRDRGLSEQFF. Full variable domain (rest looked up from reference TRBV11-3 and TRBJ2-1): EAGVVQSPRYKIIEKKQPVAFWCNPISGHNTLYWYLQNLGQGPELLIRYENEEAVDDSQLPKDRFSAERLKGVDSTLKIQPAELGDSAVYLCASSLGRDRGLSEQFFGPGTRLTVL.

The chain links TRBV2 to TRBJ1-1; 7 bases line up with TRBD1. Germline V gene lookup returns CDR1 SNHLY and CDR2 FYNNEI. CDR3 length: 13 residues. The V segment lost 8 bases and the J segment 1 base; nucleotides outside the gene matches: 4. CDR3 DNA sequence: TGTGCCAGCCCGACAGGGAGGAACACTGAAGCTTTCTTT. Its protein product is CASPTGRNTEAFF.

The table lists this clonotype with many counts. The gene calls are TRBV18 and TRBJ2-1; TRBD2 matches 8 bases. V shed 2 bases and J 9 bases; nucleotides not matched to a gene: 0. In germline, CDR1 is KGHSH, CDR2 LQKENI. CDR3 length: 12 amino acids. CDR3 loop: CASSPGTSEQFF. DNA of the CDR3: TGTGCCAGCTCACCAGGGACTAGTGAGCAGTTCTTC.

As for this clonotype: The junction and the germline gene differ at one end; a read error may be behind it. The J gene is TRBJ1-1, the V gene TRBV27; no firm D call. The CDR3 sequence is 14 residues long. Per germline, CDR1 MNHEY and CDR2 SMNVEV (reference sequence). The CDR3 protein is CASSLSDLNTEAFF. In DNA form, the CDR3 reads TGTGCCAGCAGTCTATCAGACTTGAACACTGAAGCTTTCTTT.

This clonotype was counted between two and nine times. The rearrangement joins TRBV18 to TRBJ1-4; D uncertain. The germline CDR1 and CDR2 sequences are KGHSH and LQKENI. This CDR3 has 14 residues. V lost 5 bases and J lost 0, with 7 bases in between. The chain's CDR3 is CASSEGTTNEKLFF. CDR3 coding DNA: TGTGCCAGCTCAGAAGGGACAACTAATGAAAAACTGTTTTTT.

This clonotype was recorded at least ten times. V usage is TRBV11-3 and J usage is TRBJ2-5, with D possibly matching TRBD2 (6 bases). V lost 6 bases, J lost 2 bases, and 16 bases lay in between. The length of the CDR3 is 15 residues. Germline V gene sequence: CDR1 SGHNT, CDR2 YENEEA. CDR3 bases: TGTGCCAGCAGTGAAAGATACGGGACTCAAGAGACCCAGTACTTC. Its protein is CASSERYGTQETQYF.

This clonotype was found a few times. This chain links TRBV7-6 with TRBJ1-1, with D maybe TRBD1 (5 bases). Trimming cost V 1 base and J 6 bases, with 9 bases left between them. This CDR3 contains 13 residues. CDR1 and CDR2 from the germline V gene are SGHVS and FNYEAQ. The CDR3 sequence: CASSLEGAAEAFF. The DNA of the CDR3 is TGTGCCAGCAGCTTAGAAGGGGCAGCTGAAGCTTTCTTT.

This clonotype was recorded a few times. This rearrangement joins TRBV20-1 to TRBJ2-3; perhaps TRBD1 as D (5 bases). CDR3 length: 11 amino acids. The germline gives CDR1 DFQATT, CDR2 SNEGSKA (reference sequence). The DNA for the CDR3 is TGCAGAGGTAGGGGAACAGATACGCAGTATTTT. It translates to CRGRGTDTQYF.

This clonotype was recorded many times. The chain has TRBV6-1 and TRBJ2-1, with D maybe TRBD1 (6 bases). CDR1 is MNHNS, CDR2 SASEGT, per germline. CDR3 length equals 15 residues. V was cut by 6 bases and J by 2 bases, with 14 bases left in between. The CDR3 DNA is TGTGCCAGCAGACCCCCGGGGACAACCTACAATGAGCAGTTCTTC. Residues: CASRPPGTTYNEQFF.

This clonotype was observed many times. CDR3 coding DNA: TGTGCCAGCAGTTCGGAACCGGGACAGGACACAGATACGCAGTATTTT. It yields the protein CASSSEPGQDTDTQYF. The chain uses TRBV12-3 or TRBV12-4 and TRBJ2-3; 8 bases match TRBD1. Losses at the gene ends were 4 bases for V and 2 bases for J; bases not matched to a gene: 8. The CDR3 is made up of 16 amino acids.

V and J are TRBV27 and TRBJ1-5; no firm D call. Between the trimmed V and J ends, which lost 3 bases and 3 bases, there was a span of 9 bases. This CDR3 spans 14 amino acids. Germline CDR1 and CDR2: MNHEY and SMNVEV (reference sequence). The CDR3 sequence is CASSFGRTNQPQHF. The DNA of the CDR3 is TGTGCCAGCAGTTTCGGACGGACCAATCAGCCCCAGCATTTT.

This clonotype occurred many times. Written as DNA, the CDR3 is TGCGCCAGTCAGGGACGCGGAGTCTCCTACAATGAGCAGTTCTTC. Its protein product is CASQGRGVSYNEQFF. The genes are TRBV5-1 and TRBJ2-1; possibly TRBD1 or TRBD2 for D (5 bases each). There are 15 residues in the CDR3. V dropped 8 bases and J dropped 0 bases, with 15 bases sitting between them. The germline gives CDR1 SGHRS, CDR2 YFSETQ.

This clonotype was recorded at least ten times. J is TRBJ1-3 and V is TRBV29-1; 11 positions match TRBD1. The J segment lost 4 bases and the V segment lost 5 bases, leaving 7 bases of the junction unmatched. Germline V gives CDR1 SQVTM, CDR2 ANQGSEA. CDR3 length: 15 residues. The CDR3, as DNA: TGCAGCGTTTTGGGGACAGGGGGAGGAGGAAACACCATATATTTT. Translated: CSVLGTGGGGNTIYF. Variable domain in full (rest from reference TRBV29-1 and TRBJ1-3): SAVISQKPSRDICQRGTSLTIQCQVDSQVTMMFWYRQQPGQSLTLIATANQGSEATYESGFVIDKFPISRPNLTFSTLTVSNMSPEDSSIYLCSVLGTGGGGNTIYFGEGSWLTVV.

The chain combines TRBV6-1 with TRBJ2-4; TRBD1 aligns across 7 bases. J gave up 15 bases and V 6 bases, and 11 bases lay outside the gene matches. The germline V gene has CDR1 MNHNS and CDR2 SASEGT. The CDR3 has 12 amino acids. The CDR3 sequence: CASRQDRADTYF. In DNA form, the CDR3 reads TGTGCCAGCAGGCAAGACAGGGCTGATACGTACTTC.

The chain carries TRBV29-1 and TRBJ2-1; D is ambiguous. V lost 3 bases and J lost 11, with 11 bases in between. Germline lookup yields CDR1 SQVTM and CDR2 ANQGSEA. CDR3 size: 11 residues. The CDR3 nucleotides are TGCAGCGTTGATCTCGGACCGAAGCAGTTCTTC. Its protein is CSVDLGPKQFF.

There are many counts of this clonotype. The rearrangement uses TRBV5-1 and TRBJ2-3, with 7 bases lining up with TRBD1. From germline, CDR1 is SGHRS and CDR2 YFSETQ. The CDR3 covers 15 residues. Trimming cost V 4 bases and J 0 bases; bases outside gene matches: 5. The CDR3 region is CASSTTGSSTDTQYF. The CDR3 bases are TGCGCCAGCAGCACGACAGGGTCGAGCACAGATACGCAGTATTTT. Filled out from reference TRBV5-1 and TRBJ2-3, the complete variable domain reads KAGVTQTPRYLIKTRGQQVTLSCSPISGHRSVSWYQQTPGQGLQFLFEYFSETQRNKGNFPGRFSGRQFSNSRSEMNVSTLELGDSALYLCASSTTGSSTDTQYFGPGTRLTVL.

This clonotype came up a few times. The V call is TRBV7-9, the J call TRBJ2-7, with 8 bases matching TRBD1. The ends lost 5 bases at V and 11 bases at J; junction bases unmatched: 8. Germline CDR1 is SEHNR and CDR2 is FQNEAQ (reference sequence). There are 12 residues in the CDR3. This CDR3 is CASSTDRGREYF. The CDR3 nucleotides are TGTGCCAGCAGCACCGACAGGGGACGAGAGTACTTC.

At least ten counts were recorded for this clonotype. This chain joins TRBV12-3 or TRBV12-4 and TRBJ1-1; D perhaps matches TRBD1 (6 bases). This CDR3 contains 13 residues. The V and J ends lost 6 bases and 6 bases respectively, with 14 bases between them. DNA for the CDR3: TGTGCCAGCAGACCGATACAGGGTCCTGAAGCTTTCTTT. It specifies CASRPIQGPEAFF.